The rows below give T cell receptor beta chains drawn from one sample of a study of T-cell reconstitution after alpha-beta-depleted transplantation in children. TCRdb re-called the PCR reads with MiXCR, one entry per CDR3 protein. The sample lists some 550,000 distinct CDR3 sequences; about a sixth were seen once. The starting material was PBMCs from the stem cell graft donor, obtained from the stem cell graft. These receptors all come from a human donor who donated a stem cell graft to a child with acute lymphoblastic leukemia. The CDR3 runs from the conserved cysteine through the conserved F or W. A D gene is named only where the DNA matches it firmly. Rows give clone size only sometimes, using once, few, many, or a class for an expanded clone.

V gene: TRBV7-3; D gene: -; J gene: TRBJ2-5; clone size: -; CDR3 protein: CASSLDSQTTQYF; CDR3 DNA: TGTGCCAGCAGCCTGGACAGCCAGACGACCCAGTACTTC
V gene: TRBV7-9; D gene: TRBD2; J gene: TRBJ2-1; clone size: -; CDR3 protein: CASSLRTSDHNEQFF; CDR3 DNA: TGTGCCAGCAGCTTACGGACTAGCGATCACAATGAGCAGTTCTTC
V gene: TRBV5-1; D gene: -; J gene: TRBJ2-7; clone size: few; CDR3 protein: CASSTQTGNSYEQYF; CDR3 DNA: TGCGCCAGCAGCACCCAAACAGGGAACTCCTACGAGCAGTACTTC
V gene: TRBV6-5; D gene: -; J gene: TRBJ2-2; clone size: few; CDR3 protein: CASSYSRVGTGELFF; CDR3 DNA: TGTGCCAGCAGTTACTCCAGGGTCGGCACCGGGGAGCTGTTTTTT
V gene: TRBV6-5; D gene: -; J gene: TRBJ2-5; clone size: -; CDR3 protein: CASSYTRETQYF; CDR3 DNA: TGTGCCAGCAGTTACACAAGGGAGACCCAGTACTTC
V gene: TRBV27; D gene: -; J gene: TRBJ1-6; clone size: -; CDR3 protein: CASSFQHHSPLHF; CDR3 DNA: TGTGCCAGCAGTTTCCAGCACCATTCACCCCTCCACTTT
V gene: TRBV11-2; D gene: TRBD2; J gene: TRBJ2-3; clone size: -; CDR3 protein: CASSSGLAGDPMFSTDTQYF; CDR3 DNA: TGTGCCAGCAGCTCCGGACTAGCGGGGGACCCCATGTTTAGCACAGATACGCAGTATTTT
V gene: TRBV7-9; D gene: -; J gene: TRBJ1-5; clone size: few; CDR3 protein: CASSLVWGQGNQPQHF; CDR3 DNA: TGTGCCAGCAGCTTAGTATGGGGCCAGGGGAATCAGCCCCAGCATTTT
V gene: TRBV5-6; D gene: -; J gene: TRBJ2-7; clone size: -; CDR3 protein: CASSLAQSNYEQYF; CDR3 DNA: TGTGCCAGCAGCTTGGCACAGTCAAACTACGAGCAGTACTTC
V gene: TRBV20-1; D gene: -; J gene: TRBJ2-1; clone size: -; CDR3 protein: CSAKVGYTEQFF; CDR3 DNA: TGCAGTGCTAAAGTGGGGTACACTGAGCAGTTCTTC
V gene: TRBV20-1; D gene: TRBD1; J gene: TRBJ2-7; clone size: few; CDR3 protein: CSALGTGNYEQYF; CDR3 DNA: TGCAGTGCTCTGGGGACAGGGAACTACGAGCAGTACTTC
V gene: TRBV7-2; D gene: -; J gene: TRBJ2-1; clone size: few; CDR3 protein: CASSAVGSYNEQFF; CDR3 DNA: TGTGCCAGCTCGGCGGTGGGCTCCTACAATGAGCAGTTCTTC
V gene: TRBV7-9; D gene: -; J gene: TRBJ2-7; clone size: -; CDR3 protein: CASSLQTAHYEQYF; CDR3 DNA: TGTGCCAGCAGCTTACAAACAGCTCACTACGAGCAGTACTTC
V gene: TRBV7-3; D gene: -; J gene: TRBJ2-3; clone size: few; CDR3 protein: CASSLIGGRGTDTQYF; CDR3 DNA: TGTGCCAGCAGCTTAATAGGAGGAAGGGGCACAGATACGCAGTATTTT
V gene: TRBV29-1; D gene: -; J gene: TRBJ2-1; clone size: -; CDR3 protein: CSVEGTRGPDEQFF; CDR3 DNA: TGCAGCGTCGAGGGAACTAGGGGTCCAGATGAGCAGTTCTTC
V gene: TRBV7-9; D gene: -; J gene: TRBJ1-4; clone size: -; CDR3 protein: CASSLVGTANEKLFF; CDR3 DNA: TGTGCCAGCAGCTTAGTGGGGACGGCTAATGAAAAACTGTTTTTT
V gene: TRBV11-2; D gene: -; J gene: TRBJ1-2; clone size: -; CDR3 protein: CASSLEVSPGSHTF; CDR3 DNA: TGTGCCAGCAGCTTAGAGGTGTCCCCGGGATCCCACACCTTC
V gene: TRBV5-1; D gene: -; J gene: TRBJ2-2; clone size: -; CDR3 protein: CASSFDPGLSTRELFF; CDR3 DNA: TGCGCCAGCAGCTTCGACCCGGGACTGAGCACCCGGGAGCTGTTTTTT
V gene: TRBV12-3/TRBV12-4; D gene: TRBD1; J gene: TRBJ2-7; clone size: many; CDR3 protein: CASSLTGDEQYF; CDR3 DNA: TGTGCCAGCAGTTTGACAGGGGACGAGCAGTACTTC
V gene: TRBV27; D gene: TRBD2; J gene: TRBJ2-4; clone size: few; CDR3 protein: CASSPSPRGGQGIQYF; CDR3 DNA: TGTGCCAGCAGTCCCTCCCCTCGGGGGGGCCAAGGCATTCAGTACTTC
V gene: TRBV29-1; D gene: -; J gene: TRBJ2-7; clone size: few; CDR3 protein: CSAGTPNEQYF; CDR3 DNA: TGCAGCGCCGGGACTCCAAACGAGCAGTACTTC
V gene: TRBV7-2; D gene: -; J gene: TRBJ2-1; clone size: few; CDR3 protein: CASSTEGGSYNEQFF; CDR3 DNA: TGTGCCAGCAGCACGGAAGGGGGCTCCTACAATGAGCAGTTCTTC
V gene: TRBV15; D gene: -; J gene: TRBJ2-2; clone size: few; CDR3 protein: CATSRLDRGTGELFF; CDR3 DNA: TGTGCCACCAGCAGACTAGATCGGGGCACCGGGGAGCTGTTTTTT
V gene: TRBV10-2; D gene: TRBD1; J gene: TRBJ2-1; clone size: -; CDR3 protein: CASKYWTGPSSYNEQFF; CDR3 DNA: TGCGCCAGCAAATATTGGACAGGTCCGAGCTCCTACAATGAGCAGTTCTTC
V gene: TRBV30; D gene: -; J gene: TRBJ2-1; clone size: few; CDR3 protein: CAWSVSGNEQFF; CDR3 DNA: TGTGCCTGGAGTGTAAGTGGCAATGAGCAGTTCTTC
V gene: TRBV5-1; D gene: TRBD2; J gene: TRBJ2-2; clone size: few; CDR3 protein: CASRALAGQNTGELFF; CDR3 DNA: TGCGCCAGCAGAGCACTAGCGGGACAGAACACCGGGGAGCTGTTTTTT
V gene: TRBV9; D gene: TRBD1; J gene: TRBJ1-3; clone size: few; CDR3 protein: CASSVAIQGHSGNTIYF; CDR3 DNA: TGTGCCAGCAGCGTAGCTATACAGGGGCATTCGGGAAACACCATATATTTT
V gene: TRBV20-1; D gene: TRBD2; J gene: TRBJ2-5; clone size: -; CDR3 protein: CSASLTGLAGDWLRETQYF; CDR3 DNA: TGCAGTGCTAGCTTGACCGGACTAGCGGGAGATTGGTTGAGGGAGACCCAGTACTTC
V gene: TRBV20-1; D gene: TRBD2; J gene: TRBJ2-3; clone size: few; CDR3 protein: CSARLPGRGTDTQYF; CDR3 DNA: TGCAGTGCTAGACTCCCGGGGAGGGGCACAGATACGCAGTATTTT
V gene: TRBV10-1; D gene: -; J gene: TRBJ2-7; clone size: -; CDR3 protein: CASSAGLSSYEQYF; CDR3 DNA: TGCGCCAGCAGTGCTGGCCTGAGCTCCTACGAGCAGTACTTC
V gene: TRBV5-6; D gene: TRBD1; J gene: TRBJ1-1; clone size: few; CDR3 protein: CASSLGDSLNTEAFF; CDR3 DNA: TGTGCCAGCAGCTTGGGGGACAGTCTGAACACTGAAGCTTTCTTT
V gene: TRBV27; D gene: TRBD2; J gene: TRBJ2-7; clone size: -; CDR3 protein: CASSSQSGRVSYEHYF; CDR3 DNA: TGTGCCAGCAGTTCCCAAAGCGGGAGGGTCTCCTACGAGCACTACTTC
V gene: TRBV29-1; D gene: -; J gene: TRBJ2-1; clone size: few; CDR3 protein: CSGHDPLSYNEQFF; CDR3 DNA: TGCAGCGGGCACGACCCCCTCTCCTACAATGAGCAGTTCTTC
V gene: TRBV2; D gene: TRBD1; J gene: TRBJ2-4; clone size: once; CDR3 protein: CASREQGLERYIQYF; CDR3 DNA: TGTGCCAGCAGAGAACAGGGGCTTGAGAGGTACATTCAGTACTTC
V gene: TRBV7-9; D gene: -; J gene: TRBJ1-5; clone size: few; CDR3 protein: CASSLAGTANQPQHF; CDR3 DNA: TGTGCCAGCAGCTTAGCCGGGACCGCTAATCAGCCCCAGCATTTT
V gene: TRBV12-3/TRBV12-4; D gene: -; J gene: TRBJ2-7; clone size: few; CDR3 protein: CASSLWDNAYEQYF; CDR3 DNA: TGTGCCAGCAGTTTATGGGACAACGCCTACGAGCAGTACTTC
V gene: TRBV20-1; D gene: TRBD1; J gene: TRBJ2-5; clone size: -; CDR3 protein: CSAAASLTGQNLQETQYF; CDR3 DNA: TGCAGTGCCGCGGCTTCCCTAACGGGACAGAACCTCCAAGAGACCCAGTACTTC
V gene: TRBV28; D gene: -; J gene: TRBJ2-5; clone size: few; CDR3 protein: CATYAGETQYF; CDR3 DNA: TGTGCCACTTATGCCGGAGAGACCCAGTACTTC
V gene: TRBV24-1; D gene: -; J gene: TRBJ1-1; clone size: -; CDR3 protein: CATSVAVNTEAFF; CDR3 DNA: TGTGCCACCAGTGTCGCGGTGAACACTGAAGCTTTCTTT
V gene: TRBV12-3/TRBV12-4; D gene: -; J gene: TRBJ2-1; clone size: few; CDR3 protein: CASSLGSGGIQGTEQFF; CDR3 DNA: TGTGCCAGCAGTTTAGGTTCAGGCGGGATCCAGGGGACTGAGCAGTTCTTC
V gene: TRBV7-9; D gene: -; J gene: TRBJ2-1; clone size: -; CDR3 protein: CASSLGLSYYNEQFF; CDR3 DNA: TGTGCCAGCAGCTTAGGTCTTTCTTACTACAATGAGCAGTTCTTC
V gene: TRBV4-1; D gene: TRBD1; J gene: TRBJ2-1; clone size: few; CDR3 protein: CASSLGQAIYNEQFF; CDR3 DNA: TGCGCCAGCAGCCTGGGACAGGCCATCTACAATGAGCAGTTCTTC
V gene: TRBV6-1; D gene: -; J gene: TRBJ2-4; clone size: -; CDR3 protein: CASTPPGKNIQYF; CDR3 DNA: TGTGCCAGCACCCCCCCAGGCAAAAACATTCAGTACTTC
V gene: TRBV7-9; D gene: -; J gene: TRBJ2-5; clone size: -; CDR3 protein: CASRDIRRQETQYF; CDR3 DNA: TGTGCCAGCAGGGACATACGCCGCCAGGAGACCCAGTACTTC
V gene: TRBV29-1; D gene: -; J gene: TRBJ1-5; clone size: few; CDR3 protein: CSVRDGNQPQHF; CDR3 DNA: TGCAGCGTCAGGGACGGCAATCAGCCCCAGCATTTT
V gene: TRBV7-3; D gene: -; J gene: TRBJ2-3; clone size: -; CDR3 protein: CASSVADSDTQYF; CDR3 DNA: TGTGCCAGCAGCGTAGCCGACTCGGATACGCAGTATTTT
V gene: TRBV7-8; D gene: TRBD1; J gene: TRBJ2-1; clone size: few; CDR3 protein: CASSYSQDRVNEQFF; CDR3 DNA: TGTGCCAGCAGCTACAGTCAGGACAGGGTCAATGAGCAGTTCTTC